This T cell receptor (beta chain) was identified during a study of beta chain features in type 1 diabetes. On this clone: Its specificity is unknown.

The whole isolated RNA underwent reverse transcription, so sequencing captured expressed TCRB transcripts. The assay was immunoSEQ multiplex PCR, and TCRdb's table has in-frame clones only and misses some. The sample lists approximately 170,000 clones, approximately 8% occurring once. Study-level results: Still unanswered here is whether HLA type influences TCRB rearrangement. A moderate, significant TCRB CDR3 shortening appeared in type 1 diabetes across four CD4+ subsets. Cells carrying high TCR expression could end up over-represented when cDNA is sequenced.

The CDR3 sequence is 13 residues long. Per the germline V gene, CDR1 is SGHDN and CDR2 is FVKESK. V was cut by 1 base and J by 7 bases, with 11 bases left in between. The receptor was derived from a man aged 18 to 29 with type 1 diabetes. The genes are TRBV14 and TRBJ2-7, with D perhaps TRBD2 (5 bases). The sequenced sample was central memory CD4+ T cells from blood. The CDR3 region is CASSQGTRGEQYF. CDR3 DNA: TGTGCCAGCAGCCAAGGGACTCGGGGAGAGCAGTACTTC. The full variable domain, in which reference TRBV14 and TRBJ2-7 provide the parts outside the CDR3, is EAGVTQFPSHSVIEKGQTVTLRCDPISGHDNLYWYRRVMGKEIKFLLHFVKESKQDESGMPNNRFLAERTGGTYSTLKVQPAELEDSGVYFCASSQGTRGEQYFGPGTRLTVT.